This is a list of T cell receptor beta chains from one sample in a study of cytotoxic CD8 clonotypes in ibrutinib-treated CLL. Repertoires were generated with immunoSEQ multiplex PCR, while TCRdb's copy carries only in-frame clones and drops some. This table has approximately 160,000 clones, approximately 91% appearing once. This material consisted of PBMCs, taken at disease progression, from a patient treated with ibrutinib. The source is a human donor with chronic lymphocytic leukemia. Both conserved end residues are part of each CDR3. The D gene is left open where the match is weak. Only part of the rows carry a size: once, few, many, or a class if the clone is expanded.

J gene | clone size | D gene | V gene | CDR3 protein | CDR3 DNA
TRBJ1-2 | - | - | TRBV19 | CASRPAEQGHGYTF | TGTGCCAGTAGGCCGGCCGAACAGGGCCATGGCTACACCTTC
TRBJ2-1 | - | - | TRBV5-1 | CASSLESGGAYNEQFF | TGCGCCAGCAGCTTGGAATCAGGGGGGGCCTACAATGAGCAGTTCTTC
TRBJ2-3 | - | - | TRBV6-1 | CASSDLDTQYF | TGTGCCAGCAGTGATCTGGATACGCAGTATTTT
TRBJ1-4 | - | - | TRBV28 | CASAPNPSGLGEKLFF | TGTGCCAGCGCTCCCAATCCCTCAGGTCTAGGGGAAAAACTGTTTTTT
TRBJ1-2 | once | - | TRBV5-4 | CASSLQGTPWGYTF | TGTGCCAGCAGCTTGCAGGGTACCCCTTGGGGCTACACCTTC
TRBJ2-1 | - | - | TRBV10-1 | CASSSDPLNEQFF | TGCGCCAGCAGCTCGGATCCGCTCAATGAGCAGTTCTTC
TRBJ1-4 | - | - | TRBV5-6 | CASSLPRAVNEKLFF | TGTGCCAGCAGCTTGCCACGGGCCGTTAATGAAAAACTGTTTTTT
TRBJ2-1 | - | - | TRBV2 | CASSEGGFTVDEQFF | TGTGCCAGCAGTGAAGGGGGATTCACGGTGGATGAGCAGTTCTTC
TRBJ2-5 | few | - | TRBV7-6 | CASSSQPKNQETQYF | TGTGCCAGCAGCTCTCAACCAAAAAACCAAGAGACCCAGTACTTC
TRBJ1-2 | - | TRBD1 | TRBV7-9 | CASSVKGEGAYGYTF | TGTGCCAGCAGCGTCAAAGGGGAGGGGGCTTATGGCTACACCTTC
TRBJ2-1 | - | TRBD2 | TRBV4-2 | CASSQASGGGNEQFF | TGTGCCAGCAGCCAAGCCAGCGGGGGGGGGAATGAGCAGTTCTTC
TRBJ2-7 | once | TRBD2 | TRBV30 | CAWSVMEREIRCYEQYF | TGTGCCTGGAGTGTAATGGAGCGGGAGATCCGTTGTTACGAGCAGTACTTC
TRBJ2-7 | - | - | TRBV6-5 | CASSYLTRKSSEQYF | TGTGCCAGCAGTTACCTGACCAGAAAGTCCTCCGAGCAGTACTTC
TRBJ2-3 | - | TRBD2 | TRBV30 | CAWTSGSGGTDTQYF | TGTGCCTGGACTAGCGGGAGTGGGGGCACAGATACGCAGTATTTT
TRBJ2-7 | - | - | TRBV7-8 | CASSSPQGLYEQYF | TGTGCCAGCAGCTCCCCTCAGGGGTTATACGAGCAGTACTTC
TRBJ2-7 | - | TRBD2 | TRBV5-1 | CASSLVIPSTGGQEQYF | TGCGCCAGCAGCTTGGTCATCCCTTCGACGGGAGGGCAAGAGCAGTACTTC
TRBJ2-5 | once | - | TRBV18 | CASSPSQETQYF | TGTGCCAGCTCACCTAGCCAAGAGACCCAGTACTTC
TRBJ1-5 | - | TRBD1 | TRBV6-5 | CASSRGQGVQPQHF | TGTGCCAGCAGCCGGGGACAGGGTGTCCAGCCCCAGCATTTT
TRBJ1-2 | once | TRBD1 | TRBV19 | CASSAQRQGLVAYGYTF | TGTGCCAGTAGTGCCCAAAGACAGGGCTTGGTGGCCTATGGCTACACCTTC
TRBJ2-6 | - | - | TRBV18 | CASSPQFEKQGESSGANVLTF | TGTGCCAGCTCACCGCAATTCGAGAAACAGGGAGAAAGCTCTGGGGCCAACGTCCTGACTTTC
TRBJ1-2 | - | TRBD1 | TRBV27 | CASSHQSGGANYGYTF | TGTGCCAGCAGTCACCAATCAGGGGGAGCTAACTATGGCTACACCTTC
TRBJ2-2 | - | - | TRBV29-1 | CSVEVLGGQAGELFF | TGCAGCGTTGAAGTACTGGGAGGACAGGCCGGGGAGCTGTTTTTT
TRBJ2-1 | once | TRBD1 | TRBV15 | CATSATLDRVSYNEQFF | TGTGCCACCAGCGCGACCCTCGACAGGGTAAGCTACAATGAGCAGTTCTTC
TRBJ2-1 | - | TRBD1 | TRBV2 | CASTEDRVVGAEQFF | TGTGCCAGCACCGAGGACAGGGTGGTCGGAGCTGAGCAGTTCTTC
TRBJ2-7 | - | - | TRBV6-5 | CASSYRLSPSSYEQYF | TGTGCCAGCAGTTATAGGCTTAGCCCCAGCTCCTACGAGCAGTACTTC
TRBJ2-1 | - | TRBD2 | TRBV9 | CASSLPGLAGVDEQFF | TGTGCCAGCAGCCTCCCCGGACTAGCGGGAGTGGATGAGCAGTTCTTC
TRBJ1-5 | - | - | TRBV2 | CASSQIISSGVRPQHF | TGTGCCAGCTCGCAAATAATCTCGAGCGGGGTAAGACCCCAGCATTTT
TRBJ1-2 | - | TRBD1 | TRBV14 | CASSSQQGAYGGYTF | TGTGCCAGCAGCTCACAACAGGGGGCTTATGGTGGCTACACCTTC
TRBJ1-3 | few | - | TRBV5-5 | CASSPDRRARAGNTIYF | TGTGCCAGCAGCCCCGACCGTAGGGCCAGAGCTGGAAACACCATATATTTT
TRBJ2-3 | - | - | TRBV7-3 | CASSLLLDRTDTQYF | TGTGCCAGCAGCTTACTGCTAGACCGCACAGATACGCAGTATTTT
TRBJ2-7 | - | TRBD2 | TRBV6-5 | CASLKRDRKRNEQYF | TGTGCCAGCCTCAAGCGGGACCGCAAAAGGAACGAGCAGTACTTC
TRBJ1-2 | - | TRBD1 | TRBV25-1 | CASRARGWTGDRHYGYTF | TGTGCCAGCAGAGCAAGGGGGTGGACAGGGGATCGTCACTATGGCTACACCTTC
TRBJ2-2 | - | TRBD2 | TRBV19 | CASTLFISGGATGELFF | TGTGCCAGTACCCTCTTTATCAGCGGGGGCGCGACCGGGGAGCTGTTTTTT
TRBJ2-7 | - | - | TRBV5-1 | CASSLDIYEQYF | TGCGCCAGCAGCTTGGACATATACGAGCAGTACTTC
TRBJ1-2 | - | - | TRBV7-9 | CASSFEEYGYTF | TGTGCCAGCAGCTTCGAGGAATATGGCTACACCTTC
TRBJ2-2 | - | TRBD1 | TRBV9 | CASSVAGGNTGELFF | TGTGCCAGCAGCGTTGCAGGGGGGAACACCGGGGAGCTGTTTTTT
TRBJ2-5 | - | - | TRBV5-1 | CASSWALGQETQYF | TGCGCCAGCAGCTGGGCCCTGGGGCAAGAGACCCAGTACTTC
TRBJ1-3 | - | - | TRBV13 | CASSLYTARNTIYF | TGTGCCAGCAGCTTATACACAGCCAGAAACACCATATATTTT
TRBJ1-2 | once | - | TRBV7-4 | CASSLVWGCRVNGYTF | TGTGCCAGCAGCTTAGTTTGGGGGTGCAGGGTTAATGGCTACACCTTC
TRBJ1-2 | - | - | TRBV7-8 | CASRAQGDGYTF | TGTGCCAGCAGGGCACAGGGCGATGGCTACACCTTC
TRBJ2-7 | - | - | TRBV28 | CASSLSGANYEQYF | TGTGCCAGCAGTCTCTCCGGGGCCAACTACGAGCAGTACTTC
TRBJ2-1 | - | - | TRBV4-1 | CASSPGPTGPREQFF | TGCGCCAGCAGCCCTGGGCCCACCGGTCCAAGGGAGCAGTTCTTC
TRBJ2-1 | - | - | TRBV30 | CAWSGGLLLEQFF | TGTGCCTGGAGTGGGGGACTCCTCCTTGAGCAGTTCTTC
TRBJ2-7 | few | TRBD1 | TRBV6-1 | CASRDRTAFEQYF | TGTGCCAGCAGGGACAGGACGGCTTTTGAGCAGTACTTC
TRBJ2-1 | - | - | TRBV18 | CASSRGGDNEQFF | TGTGCCAGCTCCCGGGGAGGAGACAATGAGCAGTTCTTC
TRBJ1-4 | - | TRBD1 | TRBV19 | CASSTDRESEKLFF | TGTGCCAGTAGTACGGACAGGGAGTCTGAAAAACTGTTTTTT
TRBJ2-1 | - | - | TRBV21-1 | CASSKEDGPGVYSYNEQFF | TGTGCCAGCAGCAAAGAAGACGGTCCGGGAGTTTACTCCTACAATGAGCAGTTCTTC
TRBJ2-1 | - | - | TRBV2 | CASRELELSYNEQFF | TGTGCCAGCAGGGAACTGGAACTCTCCTACAATGAGCAGTTCTTC
TRBJ2-1 | - | TRBD2 | TRBV28 | CASRTIGLAGVFF | TGTGCCAGCAGGACTATCGGACTAGCGGGGGTGTTCTTC
TRBJ2-2 | many | - | TRBV6-5 | CASKNQRANTGELFF | TGTGCCAGCAAGAATCAGCGGGCGAACACCGGGGAGCTGTTTTTT
TRBJ2-1 | - | - | TRBV5-1 | CASSFPPYVVDNEQFF | TGCGCCAGCAGCTTTCCCCCTTACGTGGTAGACAATGAGCAGTTCTTC
TRBJ2-1 | - | - | TRBV10-2 | CASSPDSYNEQFF | TGCGCCAGCTCCCCTGACTCCTACAATGAGCAGTTCTTC
TRBJ2-1 | once | - | TRBV2 | CASIGQGLAGTNEQFF | TGTGCCAGCATCGGACAGGGTCTAGCGGGAACCAATGAGCAGTTCTTC
TRBJ1-2 | - | TRBD1 | TRBV5-8 | CASSSTGGDGYTF | TGTGCCAGCAGCTCGACAGGGGGCGATGGCTACACCTTC
TRBJ2-1 | - | - | TRBV9 | CASSAATSYNEQFF | TGTGCCAGCAGCGCCGCGACTAGCTACAATGAGCAGTTCTTC
TRBJ1-1 | - | - | TRBV11-3 | CASSFRRGNTEAFF | TGTGCCAGCAGCTTCAGGAGGGGGAACACTGAAGCTTTCTTT
TRBJ2-1 | - | TRBD2 | TRBV6-1 | CASIPSSGSHHEQFF | TGTGCCAGCATCCCATCTAGCGGGAGTCACCATGAGCAGTTCTTC